This T cell receptor beta chain was identified during a study of blood T cell repertoires in COVID-19. The wider study: Samples taken during acute and convalescent COVID-19 were collected in the United States, Italy and Spain.

The data were produced by immunoSEQ multiplex PCR, yet TCRdb's version contains in-frame clones alone and is incomplete. The sample carries under 250,000 clones, 88% recorded once. Per germline, CDR1 SGHRS and CDR2 YFSETQ. The CDR3 totals 14 residues. V shed 7 bases and J 4 bases; nucleotides not matched to a gene: 10. The receptor was derived from a woman aged 30 to 39 with COVID-19, enrolled during active disease. The sample comprised peripheral blood. The V gene is TRBV5-1, the J gene TRBJ1-1; 7 bases agree with TRBD1. The CDR3 region is CASGARGLGTEAFF. As DNA, the CDR3 is TGCGCCAGCGGCGCCAGGGGGTTGGGCACTGAAGCTTTCTTT.